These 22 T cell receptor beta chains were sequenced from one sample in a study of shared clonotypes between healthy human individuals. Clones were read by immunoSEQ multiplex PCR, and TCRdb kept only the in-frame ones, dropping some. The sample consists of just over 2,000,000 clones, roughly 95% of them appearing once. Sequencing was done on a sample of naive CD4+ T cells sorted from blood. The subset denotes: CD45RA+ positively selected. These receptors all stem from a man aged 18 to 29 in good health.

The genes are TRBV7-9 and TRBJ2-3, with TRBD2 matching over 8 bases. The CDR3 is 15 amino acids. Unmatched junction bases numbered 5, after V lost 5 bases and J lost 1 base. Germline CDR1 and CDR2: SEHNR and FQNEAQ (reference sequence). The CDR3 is CASSPLAGGTDTQYF. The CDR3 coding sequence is TGTGCCAGCAGCCCGCTAGCGGGCGGCACAGATACGCAGTATTTT.

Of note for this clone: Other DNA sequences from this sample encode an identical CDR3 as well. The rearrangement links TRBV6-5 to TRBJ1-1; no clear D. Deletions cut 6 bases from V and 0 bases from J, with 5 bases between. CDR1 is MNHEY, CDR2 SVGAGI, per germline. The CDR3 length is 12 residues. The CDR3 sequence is CASSRLNTEAFF. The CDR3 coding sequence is TGTGCCAGCAGCCGCCTGAACACTGAAGCTTTCTTT.

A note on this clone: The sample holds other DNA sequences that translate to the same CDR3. CDR3 residues: CAWSTTNYGYTF. The CDR3 DNA is TGTGCCTGGAGTACTACTAACTATGGCTACACCTTC. This rearrangement joins TRBV30 to TRBJ1-2, with D unclear. CDR3 length: 12 amino acids. Trimming stripped 2 bases from V and 0 bases from J, with 4 bases between. Germline V CDR1 and CDR2: GTSNPN, SVGIG (reference sequence).

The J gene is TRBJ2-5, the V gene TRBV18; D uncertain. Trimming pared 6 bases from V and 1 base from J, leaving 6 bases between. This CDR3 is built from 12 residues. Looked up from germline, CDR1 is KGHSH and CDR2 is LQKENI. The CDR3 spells CASSLVQETQYF. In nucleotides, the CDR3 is TGTGCCAGCTCGCTAGTCCAAGAGACCCAGTACTTC.

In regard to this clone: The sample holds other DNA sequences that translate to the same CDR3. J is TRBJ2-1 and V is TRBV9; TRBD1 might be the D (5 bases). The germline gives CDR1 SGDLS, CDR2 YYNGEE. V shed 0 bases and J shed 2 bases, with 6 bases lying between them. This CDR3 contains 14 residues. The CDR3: CASSVGGTYNEQFF. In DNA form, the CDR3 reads TGTGCCAGCAGCGTAGGGGGCACCTACAATGAGCAGTTCTTC.

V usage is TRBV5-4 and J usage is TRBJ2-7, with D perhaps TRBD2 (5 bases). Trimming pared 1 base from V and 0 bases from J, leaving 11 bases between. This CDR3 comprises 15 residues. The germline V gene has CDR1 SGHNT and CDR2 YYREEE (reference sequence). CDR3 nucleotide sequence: TGTGCCAGCAGCTTGCGAGGGTATTCCTCCTACGAGCAGTACTTC. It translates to CASSLRGYSSYEQYF.

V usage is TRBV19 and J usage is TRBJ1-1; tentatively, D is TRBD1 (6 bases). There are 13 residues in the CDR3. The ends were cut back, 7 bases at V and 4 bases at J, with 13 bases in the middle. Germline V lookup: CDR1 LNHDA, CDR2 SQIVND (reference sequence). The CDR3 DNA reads TGTGCCAGTAATAGCCAAGGGGGCACTGAAGCTTTCTTT. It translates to CASNSQGGTEAFF.

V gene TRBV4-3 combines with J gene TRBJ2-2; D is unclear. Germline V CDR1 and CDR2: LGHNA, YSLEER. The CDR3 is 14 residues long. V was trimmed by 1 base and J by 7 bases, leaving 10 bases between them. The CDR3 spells CASSQGKRVGELFF. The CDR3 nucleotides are TGCGCCAGCAGCCAAGGAAAGCGAGTCGGGGAGCTGTTTTTT.

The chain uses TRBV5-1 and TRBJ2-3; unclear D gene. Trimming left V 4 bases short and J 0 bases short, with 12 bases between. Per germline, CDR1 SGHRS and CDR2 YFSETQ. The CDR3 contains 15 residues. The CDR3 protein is CASSPNPTSTDTQYF. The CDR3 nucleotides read TGCGCCAGCAGCCCGAACCCGACTAGCACAGATACGCAGTATTTT. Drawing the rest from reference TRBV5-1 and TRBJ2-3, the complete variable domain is KAGVTQTPRYLIKTRGQQVTLSCSPISGHRSVSWYQQTPGQGLQFLFEYFSETQRNKGNFPGRFSGRQFSNSRSEMNVSTLELGDSALYLCASSPNPTSTDTQYFGPGTRLTVL.

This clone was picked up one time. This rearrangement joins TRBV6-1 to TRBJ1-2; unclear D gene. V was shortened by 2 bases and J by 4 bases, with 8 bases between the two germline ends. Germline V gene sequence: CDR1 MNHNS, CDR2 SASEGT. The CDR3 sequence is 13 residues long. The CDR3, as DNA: TGTGCCAGCAGTGAAAACAGATCCTATGGCTACACCTTC. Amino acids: CASSENRSYGYTF.

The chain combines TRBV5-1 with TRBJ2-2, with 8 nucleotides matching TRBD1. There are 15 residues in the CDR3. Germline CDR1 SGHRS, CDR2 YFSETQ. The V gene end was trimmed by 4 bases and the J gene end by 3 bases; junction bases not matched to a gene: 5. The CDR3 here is CASSGSTGDTGELFF. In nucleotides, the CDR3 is TGCGCCAGCAGCGGATCGACAGGGGACACCGGGGAGCTGTTTTTT. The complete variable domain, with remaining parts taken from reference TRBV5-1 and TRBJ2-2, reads KAGVTQTPRYLIKTRGQQVTLSCSPISGHRSVSWYQQTPGQGLQFLFEYFSETQRNKGNFPGRFSGRQFSNSRSEMNVSTLELGDSALYLCASSGSTGDTGELFFGEGSRLTVL.

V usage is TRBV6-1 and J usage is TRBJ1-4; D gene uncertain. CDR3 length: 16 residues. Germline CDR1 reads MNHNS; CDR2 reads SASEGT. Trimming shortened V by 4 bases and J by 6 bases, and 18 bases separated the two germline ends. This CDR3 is CASSVDGSMWYEKLFF. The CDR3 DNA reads TGTGCCAGCAGTGTGGACGGTAGCATGTGGTATGAAAAACTGTTTTTT.

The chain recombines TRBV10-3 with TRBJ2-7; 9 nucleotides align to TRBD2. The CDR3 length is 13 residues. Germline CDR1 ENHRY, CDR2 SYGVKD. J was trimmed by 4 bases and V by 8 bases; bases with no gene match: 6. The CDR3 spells CAIASGISYEQYF. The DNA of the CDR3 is TGTGCCATCGCTAGCGGGATATCGTACGAGCAGTACTTC.

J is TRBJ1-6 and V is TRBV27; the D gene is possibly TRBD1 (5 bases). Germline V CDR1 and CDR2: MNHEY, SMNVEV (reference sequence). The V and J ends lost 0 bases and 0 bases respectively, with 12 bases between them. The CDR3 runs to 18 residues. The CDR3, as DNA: TGTGCCAGCAGTTTATCGGCGGGGCAGGGCTCCTATAATTCACCCCTCCACTTT. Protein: CASSLSAGQGSYNSPLHF.

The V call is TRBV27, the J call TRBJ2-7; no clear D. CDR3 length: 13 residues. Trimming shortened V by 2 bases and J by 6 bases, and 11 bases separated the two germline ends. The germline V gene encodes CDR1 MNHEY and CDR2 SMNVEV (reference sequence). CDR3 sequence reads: CASSLTSVGEQYF. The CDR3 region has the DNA TGTGCCAGCAGTTTAACCAGCGTGGGCGAGCAGTACTTC.

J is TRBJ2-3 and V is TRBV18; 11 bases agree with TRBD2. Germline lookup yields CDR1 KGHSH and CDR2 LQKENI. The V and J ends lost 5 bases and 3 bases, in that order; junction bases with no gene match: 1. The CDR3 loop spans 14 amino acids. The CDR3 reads CASSTSGSTDTQYF. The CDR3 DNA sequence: TGTGCCAGCTCAACTAGCGGGAGTACAGATACGCAGTATTTT.

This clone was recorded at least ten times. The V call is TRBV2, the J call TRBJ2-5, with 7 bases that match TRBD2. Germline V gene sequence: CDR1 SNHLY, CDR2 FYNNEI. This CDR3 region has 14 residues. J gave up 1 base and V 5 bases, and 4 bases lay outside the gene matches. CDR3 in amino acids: CASSSGLIQETQYF. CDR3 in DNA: TGTGCCAGCAGTTCGGGACTAATCCAAGAGACCCAGTACTTC.

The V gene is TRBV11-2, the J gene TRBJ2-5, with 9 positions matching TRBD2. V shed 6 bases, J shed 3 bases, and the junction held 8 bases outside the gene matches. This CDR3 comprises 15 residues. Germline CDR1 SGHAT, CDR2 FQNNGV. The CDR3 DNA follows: TGTGCCAGCAGAAAACCGGGACTAGCAGAAGAGACCCAGTACTTC. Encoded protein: CASRKPGLAEETQYF.

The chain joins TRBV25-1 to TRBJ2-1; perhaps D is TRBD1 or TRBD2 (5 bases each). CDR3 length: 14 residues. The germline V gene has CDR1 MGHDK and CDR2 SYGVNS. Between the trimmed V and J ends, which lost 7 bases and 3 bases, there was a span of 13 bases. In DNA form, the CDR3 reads TGTGCCAGCACCCGAGAGGGGCACTACAATGAGCAGTTCTTC. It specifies CASTREGHYNEQFF.

The CDR3 protein is CASSLAPSGSLNEQFF. As DNA, the CDR3 is TGCGCCAGCAGCTTGGCTCCTAGCGGGAGCCTAAATGAGCAGTTCTTC. The chain is built from TRBV5-1 and TRBJ2-1, with 10 nucleotides matching TRBD2. V trimming: 0 bases; J trimming: 7 bases; junction bases outside the gene matches: 7. CDR1 and CDR2 (germline): SGHRS, YFSETQ. The CDR3 is 16 residues long.

CDR3 nucleotide sequence: TGTGCCTGGAGTAGGGGGCCTAGCACAGATACGCAGTATTTT. Translating gives CAWSRGPSTDTQYF. This chain joins TRBV30 and TRBJ2-3, with 7 bases aligning to TRBD1. Germline CDR1 and CDR2: GTSNPN and SVGIG (reference sequence). The CDR3 consists of 14 residues. The trim removed 2 bases at V and 0 bases at J, leaving 2 bases unmatched.

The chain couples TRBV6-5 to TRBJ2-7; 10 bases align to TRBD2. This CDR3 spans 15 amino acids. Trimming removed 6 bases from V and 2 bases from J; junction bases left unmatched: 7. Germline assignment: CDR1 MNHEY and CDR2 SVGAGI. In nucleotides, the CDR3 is TGTGCCAGCAGACAAACTAGCGGGGCTCCCTACGAGCAGTACTTC. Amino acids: CASRQTSGAPYEQYF.